This T cell receptor (beta chain) originates from a study of blood T cell repertoires in COVID-19 (dated by TCRdb to about 2020). For context, the study as a whole: The collaborator samples originated in the United States, Italy and Spain and spanned the acute and convalescent phases of COVID-19. The prospective study material was composed of cDNA or gDNA derived from T cells, B-cell-depleted T cells, or PBMCs. Deeply sampled blood TCRbeta repertoires from subjects exposed to, actively infected with, or recovered from COVID-19 were included in the dataset. The repertoires were made available in a free public database intended to serve as a resource for research on the immune response to SARS-CoV-2. Samples were obtained from the ongoing ImmuneRACE study (first 160 participants) and from 1,254 subjects provided by 6 global collaborators. The sample metadata nearly always contained a de-identified subject ID, COVID-19 status, age in years and sex. HLA class I and class II types, where available, came from metadata supplied by the sample provider rather than from assay-based typing.

TCRbeta CDR3 regions were amplified from genomic DNA by means of the immunoSEQ Assay, a bias-controlled multiplex PCR. Concerning the study's data processing: The number of nucleated cells in each sample was estimated from the amplification of reference gene primers within the assay. Sequence reads were collapsed and filtered to measure the absolute abundance of every unique TCRbeta CDR3 rearrangement. For each sample, productive Simpson clonality was calculated as the square root of Simpson's diversity index across productive rearrangements. Entries here come from immuneACCESS through TCRdb and include only in-frame sequences with V and J called. Some clones fail to appear in such tables; in the studies checked, an unresolved V gene covers under half of the shortfall, and the cause of the remainder is unknown. Clone size and V and J calls were adopted from that table, with D and trimming inferred from the DNA. Within this sample are 180,000 or so clones, with about 86% of them counted one time only. Of the sample, under 3% is held by the ten largest clones.

The CDR3 holds 17 amino acids from the cysteine to the phenylalanine. Only CDR3 DNA remains: 51 bases, in frame from the first base. Looking up the germline V gene yields CDR1 LGHNA and CDR2 YNFKEQ. Relative to germline, V is missing 4 bases and J is missing 0 bases, with 0 bases of the junction outside any gene match. The paper's findings and limits, for the study overall: Clinical and demographic metadata were provided uncurated, with the amount varying by source and participant.

Whole blood was collected in K2EDTA tubes by collaborating institutions according to the institutions' own protocols. Collaborator samples were shipped for TCRbeta analysis as frozen whole blood, isolated PBMCs, or DNA extracted from either sample type. The sample holds a few counts of this clone. Its antigen is not yet known. Per-base quality was not reported, and no clone a single base away is much larger than it. Sequencing input: peripheral blood. Recombination connected TRBV4-2 to TRBJ2-6; TRBD2 matches 13 bases in the middle. This TCR was recovered from a woman aged 25 to 45 with active or convalescent COVID-19. The encoded CDR3 is CASSRTSGGSGANVLTF. Here is the DNA: TGTGCCAGCAGCCGGACTAGCGGGGGCTCTGGGGCCAACGTCCTGACTTTC.